This passage covers 23 T cell receptor beta chains from one sample sequenced in a study of CD8+CD57+ T cells in acquired aplastic anemia. CDR3 and TCR beta VDJ profiling relied on a genomic DNA template. TCRdb re-called the reads with MiXCR, one entry per CDR3 protein. The sample shows some 160,000 distinct CDR3 sequences, about 45% of them seen only once. Whoever was chosen for sequencing had shown CD8+CD57+ cell expansion by flow cytometry. The source material was sorted CD4+, CD8+, or CD8+CD57+ T cells (not recorded which) from PBMCs. The receptor set was obtained from a human donor with aplastic anemia.

This clonotype was recorded many times. CDR3 bases: TGCGCCAGCAGCCAAGATACGGAGGGAGGATATGGCTACACCTTC. Amino acid sequence: CASSQDTEGGYGYTF. This rearrangement joins TRBV4-3 to TRBJ1-2, with D unresolved. This CDR3 is 15 amino acids long. Germline values: CDR1 LGHNA, CDR2 YSLEER. Trimming cost V 0 bases and J 5 bases, with 13 bases left between them.

This clonotype was seen at least ten times. The chain links TRBV6-5 to TRBJ2-2; 9 bases fit TRBD2. The length of the CDR3 is 16 residues. V trimming: 4 bases; J trimming: 4 bases; junction bases outside the gene matches: 7. The germline V gene encodes CDR1 MNHEY and CDR2 SVGAGI. CDR3 in DNA: TGTGCCAGCAGTTCAGTAGCGGGGGCGGTCACCGGGGAGCTGTTTTTT. Its protein product is CASSSVAGAVTGELFF.

The rearrangement uses TRBV20-1 and TRBJ2-7, with TRBD2 matching 9 bases. The ends lost 2 bases at V and 6 bases at J; junction bases unmatched: 8. The CDR3 is 14 amino acids. Germline V gene sequence: CDR1 DFQATT, CDR2 SNEGSKA (reference sequence). The CDR3 DNA reads TGCAGTGCTAGACCCTTCCGACTAGCGGCCGAGCAGTACTTC. This sequence encodes CSARPFRLAAEQYF.

CDR3 DNA sequence: TGTGCCAGTAGTATAACTAGTACTGGCGCAGATACGCAGTATTTT. This gives the protein CASSITSTGADTQYF. This chain uses TRBV19 with TRBJ2-3, with D perhaps TRBD2 (5 bases). Germline V CDR1 and CDR2: LNHDA, SQIVND (reference sequence). The CDR3 has 15 residues. V lost 2 bases and J 4 bases, leaving 13 bases between the germline ends.

The chain carries TRBV19 and TRBJ2-7, with D possibly being TRBD1 (6 bases). Germline assignment: CDR1 LNHDA and CDR2 SQIVND (reference sequence). V was shortened by 7 bases and J by 5 bases, with 15 bases between the two germline ends. This CDR3 has 13 amino acids. CDR3 sequence reads: CASKKQGHDEQYF. The CDR3 nucleotides are TGTGCCAGTAAGAAGCAGGGGCACGACGAGCAGTACTTC.

CDR3 loop: CATSPRDRALDTF. CDR3 bases: TGTGCCACCAGCCCCCGGGACAGGGCGCTGGACACCTTC. This rearrangement joins TRBV15 to TRBJ1-2; 9 nucleotides line up with TRBD1. The junction had 10 bases not matched to a gene; V was cut back by 5 bases and J by 12 bases. Germline lookup yields CDR1 LNHNV and CDR2 YYDKDF (reference sequence). This CDR3 is built from 13 residues. Drawing the rest from reference TRBV15 and TRBJ1-2, the complete variable domain is DAMVIQNPRYQVTQFGKPVTLSCSQTLNHNVMYWYQQKSSQAPKLLFHYYDKDFNNEADTPDNFQSRRPNTSFCFLDIRSPGLGDTAMYLCATSPRDRALDTFGSGTRLTVV.

On this clonotype: A read error may explain this, as a much larger clone is one base away. The chain has TRBV9 and TRBJ2-1; 10 positions match TRBD2. Germline CDR1 SGDLS, CDR2 YYNGEE. The CDR3 length is 14 residues. The ends lost 2 bases at V and 4 bases at J; junction bases unmatched: 0. The CDR3 DNA sequence: TGTGCCAGCAGCGTTAGCGGGGGGTACAATGAGCAGTTCTTC. Translating gives CASSVSGGYNEQFF.

The table lists this clonotype with many counts. The J gene is TRBJ2-2, the V gene TRBV19; 11 nucleotides line up with TRBD1. The CDR3 runs to 14 residues. Unmatched junction bases numbered 7, after V lost 11 bases and J lost 5 bases. Per the germline V gene, CDR1 is LNHDA and CDR2 is SQIVND (reference sequence). CDR3 loop: CAAGTGGRTGELFF. For the CDR3, the DNA is TGTGCCGCCGGGACAGGGGGAAGGACCGGGGAGCTGTTTTTT.

This clonotype was counted a single time. J is TRBJ2-7 and V is TRBV6-1; tentatively, D is TRBD1 (7 bases). The germline V and J ends were trimmed by 3 bases and 6 bases, with 15 bases remaining between them. The CDR3 covers 14 residues. CDR1 and CDR2 from the germline V gene are MNHNS and SASEGT. CDR3 coding DNA: TGTGCCAGCAGTGATTGGACAGGAGGGGCCGAGCAGTACGTC. This encodes CASSDWTGGAEQYV.

This sequence joins TRBV2 and TRBJ2-1; D is unclear. Germline-derived CDR1 and CDR2 are SNHLY and FYNNEI. The V and J ends lost 8 bases and 7 bases respectively, with 15 bases between them. The CDR3 has 13 amino acids. The CDR3 protein is CASSPTLENEQFF. Here the CDR3 DNA reads TGTGCCAGCTCACCCACGTTGGAGAATGAGCAGTTCTTC.

This clonotype was detected a few times. The chain uses TRBV4-3 and TRBJ2-3, with 10 bases lining up with TRBD2. V gave up 0 bases and J gave up 1 base; unmatched junction bases: 1. The V gene's germline CDR1 is LGHNA and CDR2 YSLEER. The CDR3 has 16 amino acids. CDR3 loop: CASSQEAGGGTDTQYF. CDR3 nucleotide sequence: TGCGCCAGCAGCCAAGAAGCGGGGGGGGGCACAGATACGCAGTATTTT.

A few counts support this clonotype. CDR3 nucleotides: TGTGCCAGCAGCTTGGGGTACACTGAAGCTTTCTTT. Amino acid sequence: CASSLGYTEAFF. J is TRBJ1-1 and V is TRBV7-9; D unresolved. Germline V lookup: CDR1 SEHNR, CDR2 FQNEAQ (reference sequence). V dropped 3 bases and J dropped 3 bases, with 5 bases sitting between them. CDR3 length: 12 amino acids.

The chain links TRBV18 to TRBJ1-1; perhaps TRBD1 as D (5 bases). The V gene lost 3 bases and the J gene lost 0 bases, with 8 bases spanning the gap. Germline CDR1 and CDR2: KGHSH and LQKENI. CDR3 size: 14 residues. The CDR3, as DNA: TGTGCCAGCTCACCTCAGGGACTGAACACTGAAGCTTTCTTT. It encodes CASSPQGLNTEAFF. Looking up the rest from reference TRBV18 and TRBJ1-1 gives the full variable domain: NAGVMQNPRHLVRRRGQEARLRCSPMKGHSHVYWYRQLPEEGLKFMVYLQKENIIDESGMPKERFSAEFPKEGPSILRIQQVVRGDSAAYFCASSPQGLNTEAFFGQGTRLTVV.

The chain couples TRBV29-1 to TRBJ1-1; a possible D gene is TRBD1 (6 bases). The germline V and J ends were trimmed by 4 bases and 6 bases, with 12 bases remaining between them. The CDR3 consists of 12 residues. CDR1 is SQVTM and CDR2 is ANQGSEA in the germline V gene. The CDR3 DNA reads as TGCAGCGTTGTGGGGGGCCCCCCTGAAGCTTTCTTT. Translated, it gives CSVVGGPPEAFF.

The rearrangement uses TRBV11-2 and TRBJ2-1, with a tentative D call TRBD2 (7 bases). V was trimmed by 6 bases and J by 4 bases, leaving 16 bases between them. This CDR3 region has 15 residues. Germline CDR1 is SGHAT and CDR2 is FQNNGV. The chain's CDR3 is CASRILGGGYNEQFF. The CDR3 bases are TGTGCCAGCAGAATACTAGGGGGGGGTTACAATGAGCAGTTCTTC.

J is TRBJ2-7 and V is TRBV19, with no clear D. The V end lost 7 bases, the J end lost 9 bases, and 10 bases lay between the germline ends. Germline values: CDR1 LNHDA, CDR2 SQIVND (reference sequence). The CDR3 loop spans 10 amino acids. The chain's CDR3 is CASKPGTQYF. CDR3 nucleotide sequence: TGTGCCAGTAAGCCAGGCACGCAGTACTTC.

This clonotype was detected many times. The CDR3 reads CASSNGQVAEAFF. For the CDR3, the DNA is TGCGCCAGCAGCAACGGACAGGTTGCTGAAGCTTTCTTT. V usage is TRBV5-1 and J usage is TRBJ1-1; 7 positions agree with TRBD1. The CDR3 totals 13 residues. The germline CDR1 and CDR2 sequences are SGHRS and YFSETQ. V gave up 4 bases and J gave up 6 bases; unmatched junction bases: 6.

This clonotype was recorded many times. The V gene is TRBV15, the J gene TRBJ2-1; 8 bases are a match to TRBD2. CDR3 length: 16 residues. Germline values: CDR1 LNHNV, CDR2 YYDKDF (reference sequence). With V trimmed by 6 bases and J by 0 bases, 7 bases remained unmatched. In DNA, the CDR3 is TGTGCCACCAGAGCGGGAACTAGCGGCTCCTACAATGAGCAGTTCTTC. Its translation: CATRAGTSGSYNEQFF.

This clonotype has just a few counts. It may be a read error: a sequence one base away is much more abundant. V and J are TRBV5-1 and TRBJ2-1; perhaps TRBD1 as D (5 bases). This CDR3 region has 15 residues. Germline loops: CDR1 SGHRS, CDR2 YFSETQ. The CDR3, as DNA: TGCGCCAGCAGCTTGTTCCAAGCAGGGATCAATGAGCGGTTCTTC. This codes for CASSLFQAGINERFF.

In its sample, this clonotype was seen many times. This chain links TRBV20-1 with TRBJ2-7; D is perhaps TRBD1 (6 bases). Trimming left V 1 base short and J 4 bases short, with 17 bases between. This CDR3 has 15 amino acids. Germline-derived CDR1 and CDR2 are DFQATT and SNEGSKA (reference sequence). The CDR3 DNA sequence: TGCAGTGCTAGAGGTGTCGGACAGCAACTTTACGAGCAGTACTTC. It yields the protein CSARGVGQQLYEQYF.

The gene calls are TRBV19 and TRBJ1-2, with 9 bases aligning to TRBD1. The CDR3 is 15 residues long. The trim removed 3 bases at V and 1 base at J, leaving 3 bases unmatched. Germline V gene lookup returns CDR1 LNHDA and CDR2 SQIVND (reference sequence). Here the CDR3 reads CASSIGTGCNYGYTF. The CDR3 bases are TGTGCCAGTAGTATCGGGACAGGGTGTAACTATGGCTACACCTTC.

This clonotype has a handful of counts. This chain uses TRBV7-8 with TRBJ2-7, with D possibly called TRBD1 or TRBD2 (5 bases each). Germline V lookup: CDR1 SGHVS, CDR2 FQNEAQ. The V end was cut by 5 bases, the J end by 2 bases, with 10 bases between. The CDR3 covers 13 residues. The CDR3 loop is CASSPEGTYEQYF. CDR3 bases: TGTGCCAGCAGCCCCGAGGGGACCTACGAGCAGTACTTC.

This clonotype was found many times. This chain joins TRBV29-1 and TRBJ2-5, with a tentative D call TRBD2 (7 bases). The CDR3 is 15 residues long. With 4 bases removed from V and 1 base from J, the gap between germline ends came to 16 bases. Per germline, CDR1 SQVTM and CDR2 ANQGSEA. CDR3 region: CSVALGGGPQETQYF. In DNA form, the CDR3 reads TGCAGCGTTGCACTAGGGGGGGGGCCCCAAGAGACCCAGTACTTC.